These 6 T cell receptor beta chains share one sample of origin, sequenced in a study of blood T cells in healthy people across ages. Primed by a sample-barcoded 5' primer and a J-beta primer mix, a second PCR proceeded for 7 to 11 cycles. Via MiXCR, TCRdb re-called the 5' RACE reads, giving one row per CDR3 protein. The table has roughly 860,000 distinct CDR3 sequences, under 80% seen once. The sequenced sample consisted of blood. Receptor source: a man aged 25-45 years in good health.

This clonotype has only a few counts. The chain recombines TRBV4-2 with TRBJ2-7; 7 bases are a match to TRBD2. CDR1 is LGHNA, CDR2 YNFKEQ, per germline. With V trimmed by 1 base and J by 3 bases, 9 bases remained unmatched. The CDR3 spans 16 residues. The CDR3 DNA reads as TGTGCCAGCAGCCAAGGTGCGGGGGACCTTAACTACGAGCAGTACTTC. The encoded protein is CASSQGAGDLNYEQYF.

V and J are TRBV4-2 and TRBJ2-1, with 7 bases matching TRBD1. Germline V lookup: CDR1 LGHNA, CDR2 YNFKEQ. V lost 3 bases, J lost 8 bases, and 10 bases stayed unmatched. This CDR3 contains 15 residues. The CDR3 protein is CASSHPQGVIDEQFF. The CDR3 nucleotides read TGTGCCAGCAGCCACCCCCAGGGGGTGATAGATGAGCAGTTCTTC.

This chain joins TRBV20-1 and TRBJ2-3, with 7 nucleotides matching TRBD1. Per germline, CDR1 DFQATT and CDR2 SNEGSKA (reference sequence). V trimming: 6 bases; J trimming: 3 bases; junction bases outside the gene matches: 15. The CDR3 runs 16 residues. The CDR3 nucleotides read TGCAGTGCCCTACAAACGGTGGGACAGAAGACAGATACGCAGTATTTT. Translation gives CSALQTVGQKTDTQYF.

The chain uses TRBV7-9 and TRBJ2-3; D unclear. V was trimmed by 0 bases and J by 5 bases, leaving 9 bases between them. CDR1 and CDR2 from the germline V gene are SEHNR and FQNEAQ (reference sequence). This CDR3 comprises 14 residues. Here the CDR3 DNA reads TGTGCCAGCAGCTTAGCCAATTTCCAAGATACGCAGTATTTT. It is translated as CASSLANFQDTQYF.

This chain uses TRBV4-2 with TRBJ2-1; weak D call: TRBD2 (7 bases). Germline loops: CDR1 LGHNA, CDR2 YNFKEQ. V shed 1 base and J shed 9 bases, with 13 bases lying between them. This CDR3 contains 14 residues. The chain's CDR3 is CASSQGGGGGEQFF. The CDR3 bases are TGTGCCAGCAGCCAAGGGGGAGGGGGTGGTGAGCAGTTCTTC.

Note on this clonotype: Sequence at one end of the junction differs from germline and may be a read error. V usage is TRBV29-1 and J usage is TRBJ2-6; D is possibly TRBD2 (6 bases). This CDR3 has 13 residues. Germline values: CDR1 SQVTM, CDR2 ANQGSEA. The CDR3 DNA follows: TGCAGCGTGGAAGGCGGGAGGGCCAACGTCCTGACTTTC. Encoded protein: CSVEGGRANVLTF.